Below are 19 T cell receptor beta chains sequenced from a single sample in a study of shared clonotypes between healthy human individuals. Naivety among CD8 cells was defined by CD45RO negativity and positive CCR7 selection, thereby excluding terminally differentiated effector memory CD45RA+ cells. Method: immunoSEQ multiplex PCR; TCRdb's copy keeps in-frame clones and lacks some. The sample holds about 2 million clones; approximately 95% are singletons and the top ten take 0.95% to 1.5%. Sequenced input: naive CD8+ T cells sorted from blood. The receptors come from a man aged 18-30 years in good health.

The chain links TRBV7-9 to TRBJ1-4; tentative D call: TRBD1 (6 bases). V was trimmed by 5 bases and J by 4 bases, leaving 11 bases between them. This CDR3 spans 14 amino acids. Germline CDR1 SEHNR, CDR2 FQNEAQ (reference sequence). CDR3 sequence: CASSADSVNEKLFF. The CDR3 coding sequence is TGTGCCAGCAGCGCGGACAGTGTTAATGAAAAACTGTTTTTT.

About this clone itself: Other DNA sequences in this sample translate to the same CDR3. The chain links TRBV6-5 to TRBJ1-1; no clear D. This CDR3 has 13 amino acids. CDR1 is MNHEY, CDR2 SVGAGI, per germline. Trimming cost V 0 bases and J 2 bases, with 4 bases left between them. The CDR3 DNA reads TGTGCCAGCAGTTACTCGATCAACACTGAAGCTTTCTTT. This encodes CASSYSINTEAFF.

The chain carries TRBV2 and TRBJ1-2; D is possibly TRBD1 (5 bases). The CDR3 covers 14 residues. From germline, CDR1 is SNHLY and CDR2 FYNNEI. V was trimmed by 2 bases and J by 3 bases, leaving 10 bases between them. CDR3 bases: TGTGCCAGCAGTGAAAACCAGGGATACTATGGCTACACCTTC. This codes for CASSENQGYYGYTF.

The CDR3 coding sequence is TGTGCCAGCAGGACTCGGCGGGTAGATACGCAGTATTTT. This translates into CASRTRRVDTQYF. The chain has TRBV6-1 and TRBJ2-3; D is possibly TRBD2 (5 bases). The CDR3 contains 13 residues. Trimming removed 6 bases from V and 5 bases from J, with 12 bases in between. Germline-derived CDR1 and CDR2 are MNHNS and SASEGT.

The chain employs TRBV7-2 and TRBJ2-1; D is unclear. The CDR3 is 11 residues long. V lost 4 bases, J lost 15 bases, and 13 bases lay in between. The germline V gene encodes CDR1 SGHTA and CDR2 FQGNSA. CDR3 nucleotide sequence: TGTGCCAGCAGCTCCGGACCCGTTCCGTTCTTC. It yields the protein CASSSGPVPFF.

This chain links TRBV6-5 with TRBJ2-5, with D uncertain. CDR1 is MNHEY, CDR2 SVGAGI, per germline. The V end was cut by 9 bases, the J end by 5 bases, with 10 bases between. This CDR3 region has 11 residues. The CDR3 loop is CASGLGETQYF. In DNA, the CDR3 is TGTGCCAGTGGTTTAGGGGAGACCCAGTACTTC.

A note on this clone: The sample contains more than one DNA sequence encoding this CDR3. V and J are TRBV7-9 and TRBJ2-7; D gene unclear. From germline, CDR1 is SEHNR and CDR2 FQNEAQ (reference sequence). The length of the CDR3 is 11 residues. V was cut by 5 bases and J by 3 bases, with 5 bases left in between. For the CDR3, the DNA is TGTGCCAGCAGCCTCGACTACGAGCAGTACTTC. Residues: CASSLDYEQYF.

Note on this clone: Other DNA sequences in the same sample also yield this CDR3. The CDR3 reads CASSYSEGDYGYTF. DNA for the CDR3: TGTGCCAGCAGTTACTCTGAGGGAGACTATGGCTACACCTTC. The chain carries TRBV6-5 and TRBJ1-2; D is undetermined. The length of the CDR3 is 14 residues. Germline loops: CDR1 MNHEY, CDR2 SVGAGI. Trimming took 0 bases from V and 3 from J, leaving 8 bases between them.

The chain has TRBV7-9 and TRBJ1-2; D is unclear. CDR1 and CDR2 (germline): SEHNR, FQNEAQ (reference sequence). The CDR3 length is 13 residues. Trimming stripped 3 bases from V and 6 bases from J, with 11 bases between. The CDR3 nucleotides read TGTGCCAGCAGCTTCTCTCAGGTTGATGGCTACACCTTC. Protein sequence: CASSFSQVDGYTF.

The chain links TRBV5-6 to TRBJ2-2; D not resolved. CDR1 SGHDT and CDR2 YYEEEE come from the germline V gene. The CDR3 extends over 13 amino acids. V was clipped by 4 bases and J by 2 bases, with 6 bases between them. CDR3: CASSDINTGELFF. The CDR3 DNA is TGTGCCAGCAGCGACATAAACACCGGGGAGCTGTTTTTT.

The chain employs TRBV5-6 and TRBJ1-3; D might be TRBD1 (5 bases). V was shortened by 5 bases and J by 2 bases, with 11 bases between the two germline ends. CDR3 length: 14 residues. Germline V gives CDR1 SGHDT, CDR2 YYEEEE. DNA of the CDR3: TGTGCCAGCAGGTATAGGGACCCTGGAAACACCATATATTTT. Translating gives CASRYRDPGNTIYF.

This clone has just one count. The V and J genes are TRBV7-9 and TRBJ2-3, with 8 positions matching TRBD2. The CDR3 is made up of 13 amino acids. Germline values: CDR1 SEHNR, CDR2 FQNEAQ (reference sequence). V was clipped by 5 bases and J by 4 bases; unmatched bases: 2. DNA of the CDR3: TGTGCCAGCAGCGGCGGGGGGTCAGATACGCAGTATTTT. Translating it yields CASSGGGSDTQYF.

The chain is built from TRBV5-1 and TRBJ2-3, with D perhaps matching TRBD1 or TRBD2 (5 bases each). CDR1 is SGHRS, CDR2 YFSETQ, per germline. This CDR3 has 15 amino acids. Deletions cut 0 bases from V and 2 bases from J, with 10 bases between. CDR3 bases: TGCGCCAGCAGCTTGGAGGTGGGGGTCACAGATACGCAGTATTTT. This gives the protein CASSLEVGVTDTQYF.

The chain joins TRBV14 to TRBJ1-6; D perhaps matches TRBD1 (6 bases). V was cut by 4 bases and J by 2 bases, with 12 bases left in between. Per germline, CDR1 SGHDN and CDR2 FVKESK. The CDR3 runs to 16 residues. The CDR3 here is CASSLGGGPYNSPLHF. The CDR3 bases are TGTGCCAGCAGCCTAGGGGGGGGCCCCTATAATTCACCCCTCCACTTT.

The CDR3 reads CASSDAGSRNQPQHF. CDR3 bases: TGTGCCAGCAGTGACGCGGGTTCGCGCAATCAGCCCCAGCATTTT. The chain links TRBV6-1 to TRBJ1-5; D ambiguous. Per the germline V gene, CDR1 is MNHNS and CDR2 is SASEGT. Trimming stripped 3 bases from V and 2 bases from J, with 11 bases between. CDR3 size: 15 residues.

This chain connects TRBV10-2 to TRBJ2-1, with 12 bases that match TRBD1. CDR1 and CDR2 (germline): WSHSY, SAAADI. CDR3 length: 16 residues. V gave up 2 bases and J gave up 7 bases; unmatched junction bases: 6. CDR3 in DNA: TGCGCCAGCAGTGAGACGGGACAGGGGGCGGGTAATGAGCAGTTCTTC. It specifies CASSETGQGAGNEQFF.

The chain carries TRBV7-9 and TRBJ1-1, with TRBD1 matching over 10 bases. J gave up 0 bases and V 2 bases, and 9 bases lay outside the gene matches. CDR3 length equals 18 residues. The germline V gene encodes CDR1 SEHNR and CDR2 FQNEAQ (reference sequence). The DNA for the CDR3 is TGTGCCAGCAGCTTAAGGGGGACAGGGGCGCCCATGAACACTGAAGCTTTCTTT. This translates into CASSLRGTGAPMNTEAFF.

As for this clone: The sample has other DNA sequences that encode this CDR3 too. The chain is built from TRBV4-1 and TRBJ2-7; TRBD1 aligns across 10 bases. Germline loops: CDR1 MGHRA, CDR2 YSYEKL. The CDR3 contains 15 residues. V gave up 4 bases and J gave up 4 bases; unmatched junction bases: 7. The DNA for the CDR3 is TGCGCCAGCAGCCGTACCGGGACAGGGGTGTACGAGCAGTACTTC. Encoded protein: CASSRTGTGVYEQYF.

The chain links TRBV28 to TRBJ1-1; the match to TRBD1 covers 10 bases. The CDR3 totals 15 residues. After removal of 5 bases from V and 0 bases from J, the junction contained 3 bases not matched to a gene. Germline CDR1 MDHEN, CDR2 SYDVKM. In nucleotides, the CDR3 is TGTGCCAGCAGTGCGGGACAGGGGATGAACACTGAAGCTTTCTTT. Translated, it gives CASSAGQGMNTEAFF.